This entry features one TCR beta chain sequence. Germline V CDR1 and CDR2: SGHTA, FQGTGA. V was pared by 4 bases and J by 7 bases, with 8 bases of the junction left unmatched. There are 15 residues in the CDR3. These data come from a study of blood T cell repertoires in COVID-19. Method: immunoSEQ multiplex PCR; TCRdb's copy keeps in-frame clones and lacks some. Of about 150,000 clones in the sample, more than 80% were seen once. The sequence came from a man in his fifties or sixties who had recovered from COVID-19. The V call is TRBV7-3, the J call TRBJ2-1; 9 bases match TRBD1. Material for sequencing was PBMCs or T cells enriched from blood (not recorded which). The CDR3 DNA sequence: TGTGCCAGCAGCTCCCCTGACAGGGGGGAAAATGAGCAGTTCTTC. It yields the protein CASSSPDRGENEQFF.